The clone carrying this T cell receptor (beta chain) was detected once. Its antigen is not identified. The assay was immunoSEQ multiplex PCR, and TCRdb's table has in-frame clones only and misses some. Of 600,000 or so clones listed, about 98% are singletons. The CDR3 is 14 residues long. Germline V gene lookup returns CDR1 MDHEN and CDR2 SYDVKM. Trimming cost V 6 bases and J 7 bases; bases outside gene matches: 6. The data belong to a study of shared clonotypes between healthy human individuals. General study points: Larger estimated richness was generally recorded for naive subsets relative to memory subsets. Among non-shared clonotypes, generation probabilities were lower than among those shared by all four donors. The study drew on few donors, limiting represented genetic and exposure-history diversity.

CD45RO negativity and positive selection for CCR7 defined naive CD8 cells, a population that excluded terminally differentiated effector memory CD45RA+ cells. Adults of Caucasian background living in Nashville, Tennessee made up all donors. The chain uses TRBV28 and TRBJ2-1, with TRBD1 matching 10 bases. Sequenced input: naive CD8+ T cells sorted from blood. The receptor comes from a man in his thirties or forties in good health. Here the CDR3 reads CASSRQGALNEQFF. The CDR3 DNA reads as TGTGCCAGCAGCCGACAGGGGGCATTGAATGAGCAGTTCTTC.